This T cell receptor (beta chain) was observed in a study of CD8 T cells in ankylosing spondylitis. Study observations and caveats: Reactive arthritis synovial fluid and blood previously showed some of these motif variants. Characteristic, it appeared, of ankylosing spondylitis blood was a TCR beta motif of seven or eight highly homologous variants. With a CD8+ phenotype, disease-linked clones were relatively rare in peripheral blood.

A note on this clonotype: Its antigen is undetermined.

As the method for making TCR beta libraries, quantitative 5'-RACE with molecular barcodes was used. Via MiXCR, TCRdb re-called the 5' RACE reads, giving one row per CDR3 protein. The sample lists roughly 180,000 distinct CDR3 sequences, around a tenth seen once, with over 12% in the top ten. The CDR3 totals 13 residues. J gave up 7 bases and V 7 bases, and 9 bases lay outside the gene matches. Per the germline V gene, CDR1 is LNHNV and CDR2 is YYDKDF (reference sequence). The receptor comes from a female donor with ankylosing spondylitis or in good health (not recorded which). This chain links TRBV15 with TRBJ2-5; TRBD1 aligns across 7 bases. Sequencing was performed on blood, either unsorted or a sorted T cell fraction (not recorded which). The CDR3 bases are TGTGCCACCATAGACAGGGATGGAGGGACCCAGTACTTC. Protein: CATIDRDGGTQYF. Complete variable domain (other parts from reference TRBV15 and TRBJ2-5): DAMVIQNPRYQVTQFGKPVTLSCSQTLNHNVMYWYQQKSSQAPKLLFHYYDKDFNNEADTPDNFQSRRPNTSFCFLDIRSPGLGDTAMYLCATIDRDGGTQYFGPGTRLLVL.